This T cell receptor beta chain was recorded in a study of T cells in tumors after PD-1 blockade. Whole-study context: Some patients also took daily vismodegib 150 mg during anti-PD-1 treatment.

This clone was detected a few times. The antigen is undetermined. The junction differs from germline at one of its ends, possibly a read error. This specimen includes other DNA sequences encoding the same CDR3. The study's findings and limits: Clonal replacement was seen across treatment, not between pre-treatment samples. Clonal replacement, not reinvigoration, is suggested for expanded exhausted CD8+ clones after therapy.

TCRdb's copy holds only in-frame clones and misses some; the assay was immunoSEQ multiplex PCR. Of over a thousand clones in the sample, roughly 70% were seen once. Site-matched primary tumor biopsies were taken before and after PD-1 blockade. Germline CDR1 is MNHEY and CDR2 is SVGAGI. The CDR3 is 13 amino acids. V and J are TRBV6-5 and TRBJ2-2; 10 nucleotides agree with TRBD2. The starting material was tumor tissue, obtained before anti-PD-1 treatment. The sequence was collected from a human donor with basal cell carcinoma. The CDR3 bases are TGCGGTGGGGCAGCGGGGGGGGCCGGGGAGCTGTTTTTT. Translation gives CGGAAGGAGELFF.